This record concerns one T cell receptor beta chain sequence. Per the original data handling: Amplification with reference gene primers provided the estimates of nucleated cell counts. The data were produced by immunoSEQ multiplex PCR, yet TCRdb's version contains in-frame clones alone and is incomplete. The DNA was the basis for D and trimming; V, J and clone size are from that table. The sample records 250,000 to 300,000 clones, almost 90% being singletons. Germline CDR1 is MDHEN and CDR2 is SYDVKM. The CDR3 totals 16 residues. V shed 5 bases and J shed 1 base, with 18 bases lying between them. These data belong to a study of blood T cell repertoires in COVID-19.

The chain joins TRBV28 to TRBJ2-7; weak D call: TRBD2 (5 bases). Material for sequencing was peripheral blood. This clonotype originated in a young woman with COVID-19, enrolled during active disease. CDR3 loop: CASSPNRLGGSYEQYF. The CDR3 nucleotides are TGTGCCAGCAGTCCAAACCGCCTTGGCGGGTCCTACGAGCAGTACTTC.